These 2 T cell receptor beta chains were sequenced from one sample in a study of blood T cell repertoires in COVID-19. Data came from immunoSEQ multiplex PCR; TCRdb stores just in-frame clones and leaves some out. Here the sample spans 270,000 or so clones, roughly nine tenths being singletons. Specimen: peripheral blood. The source of these receptors is a woman aged 25 to 39 with COVID-19, enrolled during active disease.

This clone has only a few counts. V usage is TRBV4-2 and J usage is TRBJ2-5; a possible D gene is TRBD2 (5 bases). The CDR3 runs 14 residues. Germline lookup yields CDR1 LGHNA and CDR2 YNFKEQ. The V and J ends lost 1 base and 2 bases respectively, with 8 bases between them. The chain's CDR3 is CASSQAPGQETQYF. In DNA, the CDR3 is TGTGCCAGCAGCCAAGCGCCGGGACAAGAGACCCAGTACTTC.

This CDR3 reads CASREQGQLSGNTIYF. The CDR3 DNA reads TGTGCCAGCAGAGAACAGGGACAGCTATCTGGAAACACCATATATTTT. The chain combines TRBV6-1 with TRBJ1-3; 7 bases are shared with TRBD1. Germline V CDR1 and CDR2: MNHNS, SASEGT. The V gene end was trimmed by 6 bases and the J gene end by 1 base; junction bases not matched to a gene: 9. This CDR3 is built from 16 residues.